The 30 T cell receptor beta chains below were found in one sample sequenced in a study of control samples from healthy donors and cancer patients. Using immunoSEQ multiplex PCR, the repertoire was profiled, and TCRdb retains in-frame clones only, with some absent. This sample has about 94,000 clones, with 90% found just once. Source material: blood. Receptors were obtained from a woman between 18 and 29 years old in good health.

The rearrangement links TRBV5-6 to TRBJ1-1, with D unresolved. The CDR3 runs to 12 residues. CDR1 and CDR2 (germline): SGHDT, YYEEEE. The V end lost 5 bases, the J end lost 5 bases, and 10 bases lay between the germline ends. The CDR3 nucleotides read TGTGCCAGCAGTCGTGGTGGGACTGAAGCTTTCTTT. It encodes CASSRGGTEAFF.

In its sample, this clone was seen a few times. The chain joins TRBV28 to TRBJ2-6; TRBD2 is a possible D gene (6 bases). Germline V gene data show CDR1 as MDHEN and CDR2 as SYDVKM. V was trimmed by 6 bases and J by 3 bases, leaving 27 bases between them. This CDR3 is 20 amino acids long. The CDR3 reads CASSITPGLLGGFGANVLTF. The CDR3 DNA sequence: TGTGCCAGCAGCATCACTCCGGGACTCCTCGGGGGTTTTGGGGCCAACGTCCTGACTTTC.

CDR3 protein: CASSLDGAYNEQFF. CDR3 bases: TGCGCCAGCAGCCTGGACGGAGCCTACAATGAGCAGTTCTTC. This sequence joins TRBV5-1 and TRBJ2-1; D is undetermined. CDR1 SGHRS and CDR2 YFSETQ come from the germline V gene. The CDR3 runs to 14 residues. Trimming removed 4 bases from V and 2 bases from J, with 10 bases in between. Full variable domain (missing parts from reference TRBV5-1 and TRBJ2-1): KAGVTQTPRYLIKTRGQQVTLSCSPISGHRSVSWYQQTPGQGLQFLFEYFSETQRNKGNFPGRFSGRQFSNSRSEMNVSTLELGDSALYLCASSLDGAYNEQFFGPGTRLTVL.

J is TRBJ2-3 and V is TRBV24-1; no definite D call. This CDR3 comprises 14 residues. The V end lost 3 bases, the J end lost 5 bases, and 11 bases lay between the germline ends. Germline V gene data show CDR1 as KGHDR and CDR2 as SFDVKD. The CDR3 bases are TGTGCCACCAGTGATAGGTTGGTGGAAGATACGCAGTATTTT. Translated: CATSDRLVEDTQYF.

The V and J genes are TRBV3-1 (or the pseudogene TRBV3-2) and TRBJ1-3; D remains ambiguous. The CDR3 extends over 14 amino acids. V gave up 6 bases and J gave up 0 bases, with 9 bases separating them. Germline-derived CDR1 and CDR2 are LGHDT and YNNKEL (reference sequence). Here the CDR3 DNA reads TGTGCCAGCAGACGGGAAAGCTCTGGAAACACCATATATTTT. Protein sequence: CASRRESSGNTIYF.

The chain employs TRBV2 and TRBJ1-2, with TRBD1 matching 7 bases. V lost 6 bases to trimming and J lost 4 bases; unmatched junction nucleotides: 2. The CDR3 totals 12 residues. The germline CDR1 and CDR2 sequences are SNHLY and FYNNEI. CDR3 residues: CASRGTVYGYTF. CDR3 in DNA: TGTGCCAGCAGGGGGACAGTCTATGGCTACACCTTC.

The chain joins TRBV27 to TRBJ1-6; D possibly corresponds to TRBD1 (5 bases). Trimming took off 6 bases at V and 0 bases at J, with 6 bases between the two ends. CDR1 is MNHEY and CDR2 is SMNVEV in the germline V gene (reference sequence). This CDR3 is built from 14 residues. CDR3: CASRGGSYNSPLHF. CDR3 nucleotide sequence: TGTGCCAGCAGGGGGGGCTCCTATAATTCACCCCTCCACTTT.

This clone was detected once. The chain carries TRBV19 and TRBJ1-5; 7 bases map to TRBD1. Germline values: CDR1 LNHDA, CDR2 SQIVND (reference sequence). V gave up 7 bases and J gave up 4 bases; unmatched junction bases: 1. The CDR3 extends over 12 amino acids. Here the CDR3 DNA reads TGTGCCAGTACAGGGGGGAATCAGCCCCAGCATTTT. Encoded protein: CASTGGNQPQHF.

The chain carries TRBV9 and TRBJ2-7; 10 nucleotides line up with TRBD2. This CDR3 contains 15 residues. Germline V lookup: CDR1 SGDLS, CDR2 YYNGEE. Losses at the gene ends were 4 bases for V and 3 bases for J; bases not matched to a gene: 7. CDR3 in DNA: TGTGCCAGCAGCAAAAGCGGGGGGGCTAGCTACGAGCAGTACTTC. Amino acids: CASSKSGGASYEQYF. The full variable domain, completed using reference TRBV9 and TRBJ2-7, is DSGVTQTPKHLITATGQRVTLRCSPRSGDLSVYWYQQSLDQGLQFLIQYYNGEERAKGNILERFSAQQFPDLHSELNLSSLELGDSALYFCASSKSGGASYEQYFGPGTRLTVT.

As regards this clone: One end of the junction does not line up with germline, which may come from a read error. The chain is built from TRBV19 and TRBJ1-5; perhaps TRBD1 as D (6 bases). The CDR3 runs to 12 residues. CDR1 is LNHDA and CDR2 is SQIVND in the germline V gene (reference sequence). The CDR3 protein is CARTMGQSAPAF. In DNA form, the CDR3 reads TGTGCCAGGACGATGGGACAATCAGCCCCAGCATTT.

The gene calls are TRBV20-1 and TRBJ1-2, with D unresolved. The V gene lost 6 bases and the J gene lost 4 bases, with 6 bases spanning the gap. Germline CDR1 DFQATT, CDR2 SNEGSKA (reference sequence). This CDR3 is 10 amino acids long. The CDR3 loop reads CSADFYGYTF. For the CDR3, the DNA is TGCAGTGCAGACTTCTATGGCTACACCTTC.

This rearrangement joins TRBV27 to TRBJ1-1; D uncertain. This CDR3 has 14 amino acids. The V end lost 5 bases, the J end lost 1 base, and 11 bases lay between the germline ends. CDR1 MNHEY and CDR2 SMNVEV come from the germline V gene (reference sequence). This CDR3 is CASSAGDPNTEAFF. The CDR3 DNA is TGTGCCAGCAGTGCGGGAGACCCGAACACTGAAGCTTTCTTT.

The gene calls are TRBV2 and TRBJ1-5; D gene ambiguous. The CDR3 runs to 18 residues. Trimming stripped 4 bases from V and 0 bases from J, with 19 bases between. Germline-derived CDR1 and CDR2 are SNHLY and FYNNEI. The chain's CDR3 is CASSGGLMWAGSNQPQHF. The CDR3 region has the DNA TGTGCCAGCAGTGGAGGTTTGATGTGGGCGGGTAGCAATCAGCCCCAGCATTTT. Looking up the rest from reference TRBV2 and TRBJ1-5 gives the full variable domain: EPEVTQTPSHQVTQMGQEVILRCVPISNHLYFYWYRQILGQKVEFLVSFYNNEISEKSEIFDDQFSVERPDGSNFTLKIRSTKLEDSAMYFCASSGGLMWAGSNQPQHFGDGTRLSIL.

V gene TRBV27 combines with J gene TRBJ2-2; 7 bases are a match to TRBD2. Unmatched junction bases numbered 8, after V lost 4 bases and J lost 6 bases. The CDR3 length is 15 residues. Germline loops: CDR1 MNHEY, CDR2 SMNVEV (reference sequence). CDR3 protein: CASSSIGLDSGELFF. The DNA of the CDR3 is TGTGCCAGCAGTTCAATAGGACTAGACTCCGGGGAGCTGTTTTTT.

The chain employs TRBV7-9 and TRBJ1-2; D gene ambiguous. The CDR3 runs to 15 residues. Trimming stripped 3 bases from V and 7 bases from J, with 18 bases between. CDR1 SEHNR and CDR2 FQNEAQ come from the germline V gene (reference sequence). In DNA form, the CDR3 reads TGTGCCAGCAGCTTGAAAGGTGGTGAAGGGTTTGGCTACACCTTC. As protein: CASSLKGGEGFGYTF. The full variable domain, completed using reference TRBV7-9 and TRBJ1-2, is DTGVSQNPRHKITKRGQNVTFRCDPISEHNRLYWYRQTLGQGPEFLTYFQNEAQLEKSRLLSDRFSAERPKGSFSTLEIQRTEQGDSAMYLCASSLKGGEGFGYTFGSGTRLTVV.

This clone turned up a few times. The rearrangement links TRBV27 to TRBJ1-1, with D possibly TRBD1 on 6 matching bases. CDR3 size: 13 residues. Between the trimmed V and J ends, which lost 8 bases and 4 bases, there was a span of 14 bases. The germline V gene encodes CDR1 MNHEY and CDR2 SMNVEV (reference sequence). Here the CDR3 reads CASSRGSGTEAFF. As DNA, the CDR3 is TGTGCCAGCTCAAGGGGGTCTGGCACTGAAGCTTTCTTT.

This rearrangement joins TRBV9 to TRBJ2-3; 7 nucleotides match TRBD1. CDR1 and CDR2 from the germline V gene are SGDLS and YYNGEE. The CDR3 extends over 14 amino acids. V was clipped by 4 bases and J by 2 bases; unmatched bases: 4. CDR3: CASSPDRATDTQYF. The CDR3 DNA is TGTGCCAGCAGCCCAGACAGGGCCACAGATACGCAGTATTTT. The full variable domain, completed using reference TRBV9 and TRBJ2-3, is DSGVTQTPKHLITATGQRVTLRCSPRSGDLSVYWYQQSLDQGLQFLIQYYNGEERAKGNILERFSAQQFPDLHSELNLSSLELGDSALYFCASSPDRATDTQYFGPGTRLTVL.

This rearrangement joins TRBV5-1 to TRBJ1-1; D not certain. This CDR3 has 11 amino acids. The ends were cut back, 3 bases at V and 5 bases at J, with 5 bases in the middle. Germline V gene data show CDR1 as SGHRS and CDR2 as YFSETQ. DNA of the CDR3: TGCGCCAGCAGCTATGAAACTGAAGCTTTCTTT. Protein: CASSYETEAFF. The full variable domain, completed using reference TRBV5-1 and TRBJ1-1, is KAGVTQTPRYLIKTRGQQVTLSCSPISGHRSVSWYQQTPGQGLQFLFEYFSETQRNKGNFPGRFSGRQFSNSRSEMNVSTLELGDSALYLCASSYETEAFFGQGTRLTVV.

The rearrangement links TRBV7-9 to TRBJ1-2; TRBD1 matches at 8 bases. CDR3 length: 13 residues. Germline CDR1 reads SEHNR; CDR2 reads FQNEAQ (reference sequence). The trim removed 6 bases at V and 8 bases at J, leaving 8 bases unmatched. The CDR3 loop is CASSQDRAGGYTF. In DNA, the CDR3 is TGTGCCAGCAGTCAGGACAGGGCAGGGGGCTACACCTTC.

This clone came up once. The chain uses TRBV12-3 or TRBV12-4 and TRBJ2-1; D unclear. The CDR3 runs 11 residues. V shed 6 bases and J shed 6 bases, with 6 bases lying between them. CDR3 sequence reads: CASRLVNEQFF. CDR3 nucleotides: TGTGCCAGCAGACTCGTCAATGAGCAGTTCTTC.

The genes are TRBV6-5 and TRBJ2-7; D might be TRBD2 (6 bases). The ends were cut back, 7 bases at V and 7 bases at J, with 11 bases in the middle. Germline-derived CDR1 and CDR2 are MNHEY and SVGAGI. There are 11 residues in the CDR3. CDR3 sequence reads: CASNTAGEQYF. The CDR3 DNA follows: TGTGCCAGCAATACTGCGGGGGAGCAGTACTTC.

The V call is TRBV6-5, the J call TRBJ2-7; 11 nucleotides line up with TRBD1. CDR3 size: 13 residues. Per the germline V gene, CDR1 is MNHEY and CDR2 is SVGAGI. After removal of 6 bases from V and 5 bases from J, the junction contained 3 bases not matched to a gene. The CDR3: CASRRTGGHEQYF. The CDR3 bases are TGTGCCAGCAGGCGGACAGGGGGCCACGAGCAGTACTTC.

CDR3 amino acids: CASSTGTGGSGKLFF. As DNA, the CDR3 is TGTGCCAGTAGTACCGGGACGGGGGGATCAGGAAAACTGTTTTTT. The chain links TRBV19 to TRBJ1-4, with D maybe TRBD1 (5 bases). The germline CDR1 and CDR2 sequences are LNHDA and SQIVND (reference sequence). CDR3 length: 15 amino acids. Trimming took off 4 bases at V and 10 bases at J, with 19 bases between the two ends.

The V gene is TRBV7-3, the J gene TRBJ2-1; 14 bases match TRBD2. V shed 5 bases and J 8 bases; nucleotides not matched to a gene: 8. CDR1 and CDR2 (germline): SGHTA, FQGTGA. CDR3 length: 16 amino acids. The CDR3 nucleotides are TGTGCCAGCAGCATGACTAGCGGGGGGGCCGGCGATGAGCAGTTCTTC. Translating gives CASSMTSGGAGDEQFF.

The CDR3 DNA sequence: TGCGCCAGCAGCTCCGGGACTAGCGGGGGGGGGACAGATACGCAGTATTTT. Residues: CASSSGTSGGGTDTQYF. This chain uses TRBV5-1 with TRBJ2-3; 16 bases align to TRBD2. The CDR3 is 17 residues long. Trimming removed 3 bases from V and 3 bases from J; junction bases left unmatched: 4. The germline gives CDR1 SGHRS, CDR2 YFSETQ.

The chain uses TRBV3-1 (or the pseudogene TRBV3-2) and TRBJ1-1; D not certain. This CDR3 comprises 12 residues. Trimming shortened V by 4 bases and J by 3 bases, and 6 bases separated the two germline ends. Germline CDR1 is LGHDT and CDR2 is YNNKEL (reference sequence). Here the CDR3 DNA reads TGTGCCAGCAGCCGCCCCCACACTGAAGCTTTCTTT. This sequence encodes CASSRPHTEAFF.

This chain joins TRBV5-6 and TRBJ1-4; D is unclear. Trimming removed 0 bases at V and 2 bases at J, with 8 bases between. CDR3 length: 15 residues. Germline values: CDR1 SGHDT, CDR2 YYEEEE. CDR3: CASSLVGMTNEKLFF. DNA of the CDR3: TGTGCCAGCAGCTTGGTTGGTATGACTAATGAAAAACTGTTTTTT.

The genes are TRBV4-1 and TRBJ2-7; tentatively, D is TRBD1 (6 bases). The germline CDR1 and CDR2 sequences are MGHRA and YSYEKL. This CDR3 has 14 amino acids. The ends were cut back, 6 bases at V and 2 bases at J, with 14 bases in the middle. DNA for the CDR3: TGCGCCAGCAGTGTGCTGGGGGCGGCCTACGAGCAGTACTTC. Protein: CASSVLGAAYEQYF.

This rearrangement joins TRBV11-2 to TRBJ1-1, with D maybe TRBD1 (5 bases). V lost 2 bases and J lost 5, with 9 bases in between. CDR1 is SGHAT and CDR2 is FQNNGV in the germline V gene. This CDR3 is built from 13 residues. CDR3 DNA sequence: TGTGCCAGCAGCTTACTGGGGGTGACTGAAGCTTTCTTT. The encoded protein is CASSLLGVTEAFF.

CDR3 loop: CASSLGWQGGTEAFF. For the CDR3, the DNA is TGTGCCAGCAGCTTAGGCTGGCAGGGTGGCACTGAAGCTTTCTTT. V gene TRBV13 combines with J gene TRBJ1-1, with a tentative D call TRBD1 (5 bases). CDR3 length: 15 residues. Deletions cut 0 bases from V and 4 bases from J, with 12 bases between. The germline gives CDR1 PRHDT, CDR2 FYEKMQ (reference sequence).